The source of this TCR beta chain is a study of blood T cell repertoires in COVID-19. Study in general: Whether acute or convalescent, the COVID-19 samples came from the United States, Italy and Spain. PBMCs, B-cell-depleted T cells, or T cells provided the cDNA or gDNA that made up the material.

This clone was counted a few times. TCRdb's copy holds only in-frame clones and misses some; the assay was immunoSEQ multiplex PCR. This sample has more than 400,000 clones, with roughly 87% found just once. Trimming stripped 3 bases from V and 10 bases from J, with 10 bases between. The CDR3 runs 12 residues. From germline, CDR1 is SGHTA and CDR2 FQGNSA. Allocation to cohorts depended on clinical history reported by the participants. Recovered status in Cohort 3 required two negative PCRs, clearance, or symptom resolution. This chain links TRBV7-2 with TRBJ2-1; unclear D gene. The sequenced sample was PBMCs or T cells enriched from blood (not recorded which). This TCR was sampled from a woman in her late teens or twenties who had recovered from COVID-19. The DNA of the CDR3 is TGTGCCAGCAGCTTCGGGTACCTGGAGCAGTTCTTC. Protein sequence: CASSFGYLEQFF.